What follows is one T cell receptor (beta chain) and its context. Here immunoSEQ multiplex PCR was the method, and the copy in TCRdb shows in-frame clones only, minus some. The sample shows about 85,000 clones, nearly 90% of them seen only once. This sample was included in a study of blood T cell repertoires in COVID-19. Study context: Whether acute or convalescent, the COVID-19 samples came from the United States, Italy and Spain.

This CDR3 is built from 12 residues. Germline loops: CDR1 MNHEY, CDR2 SMNVEV (reference sequence). Trimming took off 5 bases at V and 6 bases at J, with 11 bases between the two ends. This receptor was obtained from a woman over 75 with active or convalescent COVID-19. Sequenced material: peripheral blood. The chain links TRBV27 to TRBJ2-7; a possible D gene is TRBD2 (5 bases). For the CDR3, the DNA is TGTGCCAGCAGTCGTCCTGGAGGCGAGCAGTACTTC. It translates to CASSRPGGEQYF.